The clone carrying this TCR beta chain showed up many times. Its target is not known. This CDR3 region has 14 residues. Germline CDR1 MNHNS, CDR2 SASEGT. V lost 9 bases, J lost 0 bases, and 8 bases stayed unmatched. 10 ml fresh peripheral blood yielded the PBMCs. RNA transcripts gave rise to amplified TCR beta CDR3 regions. HTBI primers were the set used in a first-round RT-PCR of the TCR CDR3. TCRdb re-analysed the multiplex PCR reads in MiXCR, keeping a single row per CDR3 protein. Seen here are some 440,000 distinct CDR3 sequences, 15% to 19% observed once, and the top ten hold approximately 7.5%. This entry comes from a study of T cells in Graves' hyperthyroidism and ophthalmopathy. Study-level findings and limits: Blood also held most thyroid clonotypes expanded beyond 0.001.

Specimen: blood. V gene TRBV6-1 combines with J gene TRBJ2-7, with TRBD1 identical over 7 bases. The source of this sequence is a woman aged 18-29 years with Graves' hyperthyroidism. DNA for the CDR3: TGTGCCAGTCATACCTCAGGGGGCTCCTACGAGCAGTACTTC. Translated: CASHTSGGSYEQYF.